This is a list of T cell receptor beta chains from one sample in a study of identical twins. TCRdb reprocessed the 5' RACE reads via MiXCR and lists one record per CDR3 protein. This table has 400,000 or so distinct CDR3 sequences, approximately 8.8% appearing once. What was sequenced was naive T cells sorted from blood. The receptors come from a woman aged 45-65 years in good health. Both conserved end residues are part of each CDR3. Each record gives: CDR3 protein, CDR3 DNA, clone size, V gene, J gene, D gene. The D gene is left open where the match is weak. The size entry is marked missing in some rows and otherwise reads once, few, many or a size class.

CASSYLSWGTVNEQFF	TGCGCCAGCAGCTACCTTTCATGGGGGACTGTCAATGAGCAGTTCTTC	few	TRBV5-1	TRBJ2-1	.
CASSLDGRRNEQFF	TGTGCCAGCAGTTTAGACGGGAGGCGAAATGAGCAGTTCTTC	many	TRBV12-3/TRBV12-4	TRBJ2-1	TRBD2
CSASKLGLTGELFF	TGCAGTGCTAGTAAGCTGGGCCTCACCGGGGAGCTGTTTTTT	few	TRBV20-1	TRBJ2-2	.
CASSLGGRTLRTDTQYF	TGCGCCAGCAGCTTGGGCGGGAGGACCCTACGCACAGATACGCAGTATTTT	few	TRBV5-1	TRBJ2-3	TRBD2
CASSPLPGQGNTDTQYF	TGTGCCAGCTCACCACTTCCTGGACAGGGTAACACAGATACGCAGTATTTT	few	TRBV18	TRBJ2-3	TRBD1
CASSLPGQFYGYTF	TGCGCCAGCAGCTTGCCTGGACAGTTCTATGGCTACACCTTC	few	TRBV5-1	TRBJ1-2	.
CASSPVGGSLIEQFF	TGTGCCAGCAGCCCTGTGGGCGGGAGTCTCATTGAGCAGTTCTTC	.	TRBV9	TRBJ2-1	TRBD2
CATTENGGPHTGELFF	TGTGCCACCACCGAGAATGGGGGTCCTCACACCGGGGAGCTGTTTTTT	many	TRBV6-5	TRBJ2-2	.
CASSRTISGTYNEQFF	TGTGCCAGCAGCCGCACGATTAGCGGGACGTACAATGAGCAGTTCTTC	few	TRBV3-1	TRBJ2-1	TRBD2
CASREGLAGGYNEQFF	TGTGCCAGCAGGGAGGGACTAGCGGGAGGATACAATGAGCAGTTCTTC	few	TRBV6-6	TRBJ2-1	TRBD2
CASSQERSSPLHF	TGTGCCAGCAGCCAGGAACGGTCTTCACCCCTCCACTTT	.	TRBV4-2	TRBJ1-6	.
CSAAGPHRITGGHEQYF	TGCAGTGCCGCTGGCCCCCATCGTATAACAGGAGGACACGAGCAGTACTTC	few	TRBV20-1	TRBJ2-7	.
CASSRGGQVSGELFF	TGTGCCAGCAGCCGCGGGGGACAGGTGTCCGGGGAGCTGTTTTTT	.	TRBV3-1	TRBJ2-2	.
CASGRRDNEQFF	TGTGCCAGCGGGCGGAGGGACAATGAGCAGTTCTTC	.	TRBV6-2/TRBV6-3	TRBJ2-1	.
CASSVGTGHSPLHF	TGTGCCAGCAGCGTCGGGACAGGTCATTCACCCCTCCACTTT	few	TRBV9	TRBJ1-6	TRBD1
CASSIPGQGGDEQFF	TGTGCCAGTAGTATACCGGGACAGGGGGGGGATGAGCAGTTCTTC	.	TRBV19	TRBJ2-1	TRBD1
CASSEAGTGTYGYTF	TGTGCCAGCAGCGAAGCCGGGACAGGAACCTATGGCTACACCTTC	few	TRBV9	TRBJ1-2	TRBD1
CATSDMDRGRGELFF	TGTGCCACCAGTGATATGGACAGGGGCCGCGGGGAGCTGTTTTTT	.	TRBV24-1	TRBJ2-2	TRBD1
CASSLGQGSSLRGAFF	TGCGCCAGCAGCTTAGGCCAGGGCTCCTCTCTTCGTGGAGCTTTCTTT	few	TRBV5-1	TRBJ1-1	.